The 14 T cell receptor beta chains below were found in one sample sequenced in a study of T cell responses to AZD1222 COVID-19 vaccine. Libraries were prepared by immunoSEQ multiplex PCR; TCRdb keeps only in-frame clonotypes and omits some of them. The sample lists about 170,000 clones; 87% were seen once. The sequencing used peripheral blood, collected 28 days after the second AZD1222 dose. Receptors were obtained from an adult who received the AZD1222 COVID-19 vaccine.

The CDR3 coding sequence is TGTGCCAGCAGCCTCGGACAGGATTATGGCTACACCTTC. Protein product: CASSLGQDYGYTF. The chain has TRBV12-3 or TRBV12-4 and TRBJ1-2; 7 bases map to TRBD1. The CDR3 consists of 13 residues. With 6 bases clipped from V and 5 bases from J, the junction kept 6 bases outside the gene matches.

The CDR3: CASTLYRRAFQPQHF. In DNA, the CDR3 is TGCGCCAGCACCTTATATAGGAGAGCGTTTCAGCCCCAGCATTTT. The chain couples TRBV5-1 to TRBJ1-5; D is undetermined. The CDR3 runs to 15 residues. Germline V CDR1 and CDR2: SGHRS, YFSETQ. V was trimmed by 6 bases and J by 6 bases, leaving 19 bases between them.

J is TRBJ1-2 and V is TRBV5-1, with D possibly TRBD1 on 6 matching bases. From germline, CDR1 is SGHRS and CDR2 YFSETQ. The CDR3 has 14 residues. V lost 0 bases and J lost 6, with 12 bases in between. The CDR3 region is CASSLAGHENGYTF. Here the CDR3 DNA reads TGCGCCAGCAGCTTGGCGGGACATGAAAATGGCTACACCTTC.

The CDR3, as DNA: TGTGCCAGCAGTGGGCCTTTCGGGACTAGCGAGGGGGCAGATACGCAGTATTTT. Translated: CASSGPFGTSEGADTQYF. The genes are TRBV6-1 and TRBJ2-3; 10 nucleotides match TRBD2. Germline trimming cut 4 bases from V and 4 bases from J; bases unmatched to any gene: 14. This CDR3 comprises 18 residues. Germline CDR1 is MNHNS and CDR2 is SASEGT.

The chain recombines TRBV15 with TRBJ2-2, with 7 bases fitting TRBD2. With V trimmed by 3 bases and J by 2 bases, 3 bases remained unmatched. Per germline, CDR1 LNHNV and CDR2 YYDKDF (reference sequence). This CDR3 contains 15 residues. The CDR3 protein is CATSSGTTNTGELFF. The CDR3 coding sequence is TGTGCCACCAGCAGCGGGACTACTAACACCGGGGAGCTGTTTTTT.

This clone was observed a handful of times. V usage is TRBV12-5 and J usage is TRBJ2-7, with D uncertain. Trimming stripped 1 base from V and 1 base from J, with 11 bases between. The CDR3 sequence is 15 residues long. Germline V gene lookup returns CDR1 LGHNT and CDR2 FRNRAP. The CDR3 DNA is TGTGCTAGTGGTTTGGACGTATGGGATTCCTACGAGCAGTACTTC. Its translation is CASGLDVWDSYEQYF.

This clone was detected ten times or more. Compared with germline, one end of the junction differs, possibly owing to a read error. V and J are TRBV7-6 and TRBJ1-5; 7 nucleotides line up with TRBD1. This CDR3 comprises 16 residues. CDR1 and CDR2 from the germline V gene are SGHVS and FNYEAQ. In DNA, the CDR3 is TGTGCCAGCAGCCCCCCAGGGGGAGGGGGCAATAAGCCCCAGCATTTT. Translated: CASSPPGGGGNKPQHF. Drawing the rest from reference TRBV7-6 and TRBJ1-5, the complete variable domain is GAGVSQSPRYKVTKRGQDVALRCDPISGHVSLYWYRQALGQGPEFLTYFNYEAQQDKSGLPNDRFSAERPEGSISTLTIQRTEQRDSAMYRCASSPPGGGGNKPQHFGDGTRLSIL.

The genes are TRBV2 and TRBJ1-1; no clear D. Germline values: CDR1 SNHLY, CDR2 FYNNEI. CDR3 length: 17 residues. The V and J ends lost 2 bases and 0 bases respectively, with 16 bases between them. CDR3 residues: CASSENSRTVMNTEAFF. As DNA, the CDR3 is TGTGCCAGCAGTGAAAACTCACGGACGGTAATGAACACTGAAGCTTTCTTT.

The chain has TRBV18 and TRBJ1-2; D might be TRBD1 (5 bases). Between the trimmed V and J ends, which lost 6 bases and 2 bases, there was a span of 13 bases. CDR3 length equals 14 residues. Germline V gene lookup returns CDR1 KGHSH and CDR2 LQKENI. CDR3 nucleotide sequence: TGTGCCAGCTCGCGCACTCAGGGAAACTATGGCTACACCTTC. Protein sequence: CASSRTQGNYGYTF.

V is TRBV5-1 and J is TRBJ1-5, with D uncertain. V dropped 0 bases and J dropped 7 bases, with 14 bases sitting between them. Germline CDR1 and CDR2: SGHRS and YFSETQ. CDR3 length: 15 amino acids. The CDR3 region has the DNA TGCGCCAGCAGCTTGGGATTTGGGGTTAACCAGCCCCAGCATTTT. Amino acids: CASSLGFGVNQPQHF. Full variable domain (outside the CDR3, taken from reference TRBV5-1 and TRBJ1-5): KAGVTQTPRYLIKTRGQQVTLSCSPISGHRSVSWYQQTPGQGLQFLFEYFSETQRNKGNFPGRFSGRQFSNSRSEMNVSTLELGDSALYLCASSLGFGVNQPQHFGDGTRLSIL.

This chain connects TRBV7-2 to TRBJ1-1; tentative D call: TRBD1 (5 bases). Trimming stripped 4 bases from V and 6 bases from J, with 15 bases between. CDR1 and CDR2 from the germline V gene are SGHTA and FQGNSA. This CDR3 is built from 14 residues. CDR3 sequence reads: CASSSGMVSAEAFF. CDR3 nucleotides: TGTGCCAGCAGCTCAGGGATGGTCTCAGCTGAAGCTTTCTTT.

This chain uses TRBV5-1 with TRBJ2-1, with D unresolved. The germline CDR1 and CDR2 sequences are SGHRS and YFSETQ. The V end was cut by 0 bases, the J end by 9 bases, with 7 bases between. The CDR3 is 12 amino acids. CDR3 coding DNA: TGCGCCAGCAGCTTGGGGCAGATTGAGCAGTTCTTC. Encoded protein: CASSLGQIEQFF.

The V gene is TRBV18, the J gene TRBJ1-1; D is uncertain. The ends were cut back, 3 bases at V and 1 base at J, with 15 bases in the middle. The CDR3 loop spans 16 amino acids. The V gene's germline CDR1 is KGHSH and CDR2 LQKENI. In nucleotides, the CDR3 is TGTGCCAGCTCACCCCCCCTGAGAGGGCCGAACACTGAAGCTTTCTTT. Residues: CASSPPLRGPNTEAFF.

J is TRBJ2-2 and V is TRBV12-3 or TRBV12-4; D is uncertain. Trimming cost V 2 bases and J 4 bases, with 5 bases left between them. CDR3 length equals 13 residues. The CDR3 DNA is TGTGCCAGCAGTTTAATGAGCACCGGGGAGCTGTTTTTT. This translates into CASSLMSTGELFF.